These 14 T cell receptor beta chains were all obtained from the same sample, sequenced in a study of blood T cells in healthy people across ages. It was with a sample-barcoded 5' primer and a J-beta primer mix that a second PCR of about 6 to 12 cycles was run. TCRdb re-derived calls from the 5' RACE reads in MiXCR, one entry per CDR3 protein. The repertoire consists of roughly 1,700,000 distinct CDR3 sequences, with about 28% occurring once and the leading ten covering around 7.7%. Input material: blood. The receptor set was obtained from a woman aged 25-40 years in good health.

This clonotype has only a few counts. This sequence joins TRBV5-1 and TRBJ1-2, with TRBD1 matching 7 bases. Germline CDR1 is SGHRS and CDR2 is YFSETQ. The CDR3 extends over 15 amino acids. The trim removed 0 bases at V and 5 bases at J, leaving 7 bases unmatched. In DNA form, the CDR3 reads TGCGCCAGCAGCTTGGAATCCCAGGGGGTATATGGCTACACCTTC. Translation gives CASSLESQGVYGYTF. Full variable domain (rest looked up from reference TRBV5-1 and TRBJ1-2): KAGVTQTPRYLIKTRGQQVTLSCSPISGHRSVSWYQQTPGQGLQFLFEYFSETQRNKGNFPGRFSGRQFSNSRSEMNVSTLELGDSALYLCASSLESQGVYGYTFGSGTRLTVV.

This clonotype was detected a few times. The chain is built from TRBV12-3 or TRBV12-4 and TRBJ1-2; D gene uncertain. The CDR3 loop spans 15 amino acids. The V end was cut by 6 bases, the J end by 6 bases, with 20 bases between. The CDR3 bases are TGTGCCAGCAGCCCCAGTACGGACGGAAGTAATGGCTACACCTTC. Protein product: CASSPSTDGSNGYTF.

This clonotype was counted only a few times. The chain employs TRBV12-3 or TRBV12-4 and TRBJ1-6; D is possibly TRBD1 (5 bases). The ends were cut back, 6 bases at V and 7 bases at J, with 19 bases in the middle. The CDR3 contains 16 residues. CDR3 sequence reads: CASRVSEGRKNSPLHF. CDR3 in DNA: TGTGCCAGCAGGGTCAGCGAGGGACGGAAGAATTCACCCCTCCACTTT.

The table lists this clonotype with a few counts. The rearrangement joins TRBV28 to TRBJ1-2, with a tentative D call TRBD1 (5 bases). The CDR3 covers 14 residues. Germline V gives CDR1 MDHEN, CDR2 SYDVKM. Trimming removed 3 bases from V and 6 bases from J, with 14 bases in between. CDR3 nucleotide sequence: TGTGCCAGCAGTTTCTCGGCAGTGGGGCATGGCTACACCTTC. Its protein is CASSFSAVGHGYTF.

A note on this clonotype: A much larger clone sits a single nucleotide away, making a read error possible. This chain uses TRBV29-1 with TRBJ2-2; unclear D gene. V lost 7 bases and J 0 bases, leaving 15 bases between the germline ends. Germline V gives CDR1 SQVTM, CDR2 ANQGSEA. The length of the CDR3 is 15 residues. The CDR3 sequence: CSAGNHKTNTGELFF. CDR3 nucleotides: TGCAGCGCTGGAAATCACAAGACGAACACCGGGGAGCTGTTTTTT.

This clonotype was detected a few times. The rearrangement links TRBV6-6 to TRBJ1-1, with D possibly TRBD1 on 6 matching bases. The CDR3 totals 14 residues. The V gene's germline CDR1 is MNHNY and CDR2 SVGAGI (reference sequence). The ends were cut back, 5 bases at V and 1 base at J, with 11 bases in the middle. The CDR3 loop reads CASSQQGSNTEAFF. The CDR3 DNA is TGTGCCAGCAGTCAACAGGGTTCGAACACTGAAGCTTTCTTT.

As concerns this clonotype: A clone one base away is much larger, so this may be a read error. V is TRBV2 and J is TRBJ2-7, with 10 bases fitting TRBD2. This CDR3 has 15 amino acids. Germline CDR1 SNHLY, CDR2 FYNNEI. J lost 2 bases, V lost 6 bases, and 7 bases had no gene match. This CDR3 is CASSNLAGVPYEQYF. The CDR3 region has the DNA TGTGCCAGCAGCAATCTAGCGGGAGTCCCCTACGAGCAGTACTTC.

As to this clonotype: One end of the junction does not line up with germline, which may come from a read error. Written as DNA, the CDR3 is TGCGCCAGCAGCCCACGGACGAATTGGGCTTCCTACAATGAGCTGTTCTTC. Its protein product is CASSPRTNWASYNELFF. The chain recombines TRBV4-1 with TRBJ2-1, with unresolved D. CDR1 MGHRA and CDR2 YSYEKL come from the germline V gene. This CDR3 comprises 17 residues.

J is TRBJ2-1 and V is TRBV2; D remains ambiguous. Trimming took off 7 bases at V and 4 bases at J, with 14 bases between the two ends. Germline-derived CDR1 and CDR2 are SNHLY and FYNNEI. The length of the CDR3 is 14 residues. In nucleotides, the CDR3 is TGTGCCAGCACGACGTTCGTGCGTTACAATGAGCAGTTCTTC. This sequence encodes CASTTFVRYNEQFF.

The chain combines TRBV4-1 with TRBJ1-2, with no clear D. Germline lookup yields CDR1 MGHRA and CDR2 YSYEKL. CDR3 length: 14 residues. Trimming pared 6 bases from V and 6 bases from J, leaving 17 bases between. Here the CDR3 reads CASSHWTGPDGYTF. The DNA for the CDR3 is TGCGCCAGCAGTCACTGGACCGGGCCGGATGGCTACACCTTC.

The chain employs TRBV10-3 and TRBJ1-1; 7 bases align to TRBD1. The CDR3 extends over 16 amino acids. The V gene's germline CDR1 is ENHRY and CDR2 SYGVKD. Trimming at V came to 3 bases and at J to 5 bases, leaving 12 bases not matched to a gene. The CDR3 nucleotides read TGTGCCATCAGTGACCGCGACGCCAGGGGGGAAACTGAAGCTTTCTTT. Its translation is CAISDRDARGETEAFF.

This clonotype was recorded at least ten times. The chain joins TRBV5-5 to TRBJ1-2; a possible D gene is TRBD1 (6 bases). Trimming pared 4 bases from V and 5 bases from J, leaving 21 bases between. The CDR3 runs 16 residues. CDR1 and CDR2 from the germline V gene are SGHKS and YYEKEE (reference sequence). The CDR3 bases are TGTGCCAGCAGCCTACCCTCGGGACCCAGGGGTTATGGCTACACCTTC. Its protein is CASSLPSGPRGYGYTF.

This chain joins TRBV5-1 and TRBJ1-1, with a possible D match to TRBD1 (6 bases). V lost 1 base and J lost 1, with 23 bases in between. CDR3 length: 19 residues. CDR1 and CDR2 (germline): SGHRS, YFSETQ. This CDR3 is CASSLRSTGTNGANTEAFF. The CDR3 nucleotides read TGCGCCAGCAGCTTGCGCTCGACCGGGACAAATGGGGCGAACACTGAAGCTTTCTTT.

This clonotype was observed many times. The gene calls are TRBV20-1 and TRBJ1-5; the D gene is possibly TRBD1 (6 bases). The CDR3 totals 16 residues. Germline-derived CDR1 and CDR2 are DFQATT and SNEGSKA (reference sequence). Trimming removed 6 bases from V and 3 bases from J, with 21 bases in between. CDR3 in DNA: TGCAGTGCCAATAGTGGCAGGGGAACTTACAATCAGCCCCAGCATTTT. It translates to CSANSGRGTYNQPQHF.